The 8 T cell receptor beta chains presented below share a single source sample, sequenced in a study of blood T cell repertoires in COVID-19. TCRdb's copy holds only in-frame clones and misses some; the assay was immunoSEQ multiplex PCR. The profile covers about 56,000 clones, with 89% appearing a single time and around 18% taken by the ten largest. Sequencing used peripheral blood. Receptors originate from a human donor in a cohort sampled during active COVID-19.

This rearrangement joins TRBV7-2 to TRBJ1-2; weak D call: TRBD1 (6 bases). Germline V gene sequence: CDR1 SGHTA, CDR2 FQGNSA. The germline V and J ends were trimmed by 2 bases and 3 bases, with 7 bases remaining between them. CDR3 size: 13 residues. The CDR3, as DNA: TGTGCCAGCAGCTTATACAGGGACTATGGCTACACCTTC. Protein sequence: CASSLYRDYGYTF. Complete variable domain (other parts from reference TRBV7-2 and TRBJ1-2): GAGVSQSPSNKVTEKGKDVELRCDPISGHTALYWYRQSLGQGLEFLIYFQGNSAPDKSGLPSDRFSAERTGGSVSTLTIQRTQQEDSAVYLCASSLYRDYGYTFGSGTRLTVV.

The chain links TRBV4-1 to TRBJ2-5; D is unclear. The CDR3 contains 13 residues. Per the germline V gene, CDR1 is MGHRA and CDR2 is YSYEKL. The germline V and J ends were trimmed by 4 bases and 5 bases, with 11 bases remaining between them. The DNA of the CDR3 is TGCGCCAGCAGCCCTAGGTTTCGGGAGACCCAGTACTTC. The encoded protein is CASSPRFRETQYF.

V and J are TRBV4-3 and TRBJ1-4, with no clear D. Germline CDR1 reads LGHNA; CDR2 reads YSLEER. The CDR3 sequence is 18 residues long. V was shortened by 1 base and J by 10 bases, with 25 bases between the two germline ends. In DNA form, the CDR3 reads TGCGCCAGCAGCCAAGGCCAACCCACCGGGATTTCGGATCGAAAACTGTTTTTT. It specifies CASSQGQPTGISDRKLFF.

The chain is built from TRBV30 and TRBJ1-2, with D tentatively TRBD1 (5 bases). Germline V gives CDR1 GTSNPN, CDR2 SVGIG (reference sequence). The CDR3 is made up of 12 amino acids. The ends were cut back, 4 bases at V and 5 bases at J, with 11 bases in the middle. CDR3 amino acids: CAWKGRAYGYTF. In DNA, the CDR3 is TGTGCCTGGAAGGGCAGGGCATATGGCTACACCTTC.

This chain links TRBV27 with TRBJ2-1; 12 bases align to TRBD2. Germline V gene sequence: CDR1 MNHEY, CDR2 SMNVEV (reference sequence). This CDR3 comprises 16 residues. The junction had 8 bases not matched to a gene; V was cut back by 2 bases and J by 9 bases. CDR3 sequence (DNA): TGTGCCAGCAGTTTAGAGGCTAGCGGGGGGGTTAGTGAGCAGTTCTTC. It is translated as CASSLEASGGVSEQFF.

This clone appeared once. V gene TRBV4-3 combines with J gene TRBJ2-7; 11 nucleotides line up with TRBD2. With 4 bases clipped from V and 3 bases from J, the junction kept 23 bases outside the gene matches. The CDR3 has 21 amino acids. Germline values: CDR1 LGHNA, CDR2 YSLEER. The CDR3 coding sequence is TGCGCCAGCAGCCTAGAGGCCATAGCGGGGGGGGGAAGACATCCTTGCTACGAGCAGTACTTC. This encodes CASSLEAIAGGGRHPCYEQYF.

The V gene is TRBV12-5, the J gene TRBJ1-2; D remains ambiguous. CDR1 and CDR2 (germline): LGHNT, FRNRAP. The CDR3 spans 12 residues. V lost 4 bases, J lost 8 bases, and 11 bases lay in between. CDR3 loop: CASGYSRLGYTF. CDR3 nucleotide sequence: TGTGCTAGTGGTTACAGCCGGCTGGGCTACACCTTC.

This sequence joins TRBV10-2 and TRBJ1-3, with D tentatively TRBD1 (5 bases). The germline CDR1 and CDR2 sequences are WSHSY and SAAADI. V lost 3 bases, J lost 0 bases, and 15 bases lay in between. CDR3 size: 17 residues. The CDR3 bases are TGCGCCAGCAGTGATGCAGGGCGGGGGGTCTCTGGAAACACCATATATTTT. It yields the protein CASSDAGRGVSGNTIYF.